The 5 T cell receptor beta chains in this list originate from one sample, sequenced in a study of T cell repertoires in cytomegalovirus infection. A single record per CDR3 protein comes from TCRdb applying MiXCR to the reads. The profile shows 130,000 or so distinct CDR3 sequences, approximately 5.9% of them singletons. Sequencing was carried out using PBMCs. The receptors originated from a human donor in good health (CMV status not recorded). Some clones in this sample may be carry-over from other donors' samples.

This clonotype was seen many times. The V and J genes are TRBV20-1 and TRBJ2-7, with 8 bases that match TRBD2. The V segment lost 6 bases and the J segment 1 base; nucleotides outside the gene matches: 5. CDR1 and CDR2 (germline): DFQATT, SNEGSKA (reference sequence). This CDR3 contains 13 residues. The CDR3 region has the DNA TGCAGTGCCGGGACTAGTTTTTCCTACGAGCAGTACTTC. Residues: CSAGTSFSYEQYF.

This clonotype was seen ten or more times. The chain employs TRBV28 and TRBJ2-3; D is perhaps TRBD1 or TRBD2 (6 bases each). The CDR3 extends over 12 amino acids. The V gene's germline CDR1 is MDHEN and CDR2 SYDVKM. V was pared by 10 bases and J by 2 bases, with 10 bases between. The CDR3 DNA reads as TGTGCCACCACGGGGGCCACAGATACGCAGTATTTT. Protein sequence: CATTGATDTQYF.

This clonotype was recorded at least ten times. The chain links TRBV7-2 to TRBJ2-5; D ambiguous. CDR3 size: 14 residues. V dropped 5 bases and J dropped 1 base, with 11 bases sitting between them. Looked up from germline, CDR1 is SGHTA and CDR2 is FQGNSA. The CDR3 here is CASSRMGAQETQYF. The CDR3 DNA follows: TGTGCCAGCAGCAGGATGGGTGCCCAAGAGACCCAGTACTTC.

This clonotype was recorded many times. The rearrangement links TRBV7-2 to TRBJ2-3; weak D call: TRBD2 (7 bases). The CDR3 is made up of 16 amino acids. The germline V and J ends were trimmed by 1 base and 3 bases, with 14 bases remaining between them. Germline V gene lookup returns CDR1 SGHTA and CDR2 FQGNSA. CDR3 protein: CASSLGAGARTDTQYF. CDR3 DNA: TGTGCCAGCAGCTTAGGTGCGGGGGCGCGGACAGATACGCAGTATTTT.

As to this clonotype: Germline is not matched at one junction end, which may reflect a read error. The rearrangement joins TRBV28 to TRBJ2-6, with D perhaps being TRBD1 or TRBD2 (6 bases each). This CDR3 spans 16 amino acids. CDR1 is MDHEN, CDR2 SYDVKM, per germline. The CDR3 reads CASFGGGWSGVNVLTF. In DNA, the CDR3 is TGTGCCAGCTTCGGGGGCGGATGGTCTGGGGTCAACGTCCTGACTTTC.